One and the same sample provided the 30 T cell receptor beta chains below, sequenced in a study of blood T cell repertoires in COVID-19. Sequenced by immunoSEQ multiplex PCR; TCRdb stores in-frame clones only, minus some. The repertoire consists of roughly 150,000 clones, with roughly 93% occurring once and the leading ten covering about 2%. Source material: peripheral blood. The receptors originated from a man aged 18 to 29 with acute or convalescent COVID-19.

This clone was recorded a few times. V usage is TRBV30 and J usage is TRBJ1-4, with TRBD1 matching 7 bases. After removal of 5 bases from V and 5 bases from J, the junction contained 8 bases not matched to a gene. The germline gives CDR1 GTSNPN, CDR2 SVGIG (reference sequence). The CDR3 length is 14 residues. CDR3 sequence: CAWRRDSLNEKLFF. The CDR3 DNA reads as TGTGCCTGGCGCCGGGACAGTCTAAATGAAAAACTGTTTTTT.

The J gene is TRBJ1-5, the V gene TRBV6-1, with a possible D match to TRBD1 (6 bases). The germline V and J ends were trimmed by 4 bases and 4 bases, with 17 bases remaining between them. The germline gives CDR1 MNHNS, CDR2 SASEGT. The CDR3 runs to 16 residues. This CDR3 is CASSAPVTGSNQPQHF. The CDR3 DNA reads TGTGCCAGCAGTGCCCCAGTCACAGGGAGTAATCAGCCCCAGCATTTT.

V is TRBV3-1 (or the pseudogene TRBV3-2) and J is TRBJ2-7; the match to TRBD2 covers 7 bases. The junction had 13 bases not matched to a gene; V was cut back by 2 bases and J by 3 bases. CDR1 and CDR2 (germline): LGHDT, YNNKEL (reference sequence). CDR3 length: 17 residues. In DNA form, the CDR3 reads TGTGCCAGCAGCCAAAGGGCTTGGGTCGGGGGGAACTACGAGCAGTACTTC. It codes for CASSQRAWVGGNYEQYF.

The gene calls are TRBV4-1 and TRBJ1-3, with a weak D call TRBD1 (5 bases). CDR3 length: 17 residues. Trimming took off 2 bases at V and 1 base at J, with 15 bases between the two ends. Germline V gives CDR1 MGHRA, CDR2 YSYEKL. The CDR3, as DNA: TGCGCCAGCAGCCAAACCCTAGATCAGGGATCTGGAAACACCATATATTTT. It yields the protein CASSQTLDQGSGNTIYF.

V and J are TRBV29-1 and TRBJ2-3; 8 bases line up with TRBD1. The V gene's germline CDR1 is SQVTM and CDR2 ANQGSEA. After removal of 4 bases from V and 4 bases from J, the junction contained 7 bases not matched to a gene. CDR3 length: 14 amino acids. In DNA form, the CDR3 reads TGCAGCGTTGTCAACAGGGGGTTATCAGATACGCAGTATTTT. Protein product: CSVVNRGLSDTQYF.

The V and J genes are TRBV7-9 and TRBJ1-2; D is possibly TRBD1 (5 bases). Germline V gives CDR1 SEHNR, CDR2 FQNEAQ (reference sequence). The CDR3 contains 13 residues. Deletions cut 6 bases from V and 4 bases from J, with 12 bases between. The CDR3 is CASRTDSSYGYTF. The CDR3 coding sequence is TGTGCCAGCAGAACCGACAGTTCCTATGGCTACACCTTC.

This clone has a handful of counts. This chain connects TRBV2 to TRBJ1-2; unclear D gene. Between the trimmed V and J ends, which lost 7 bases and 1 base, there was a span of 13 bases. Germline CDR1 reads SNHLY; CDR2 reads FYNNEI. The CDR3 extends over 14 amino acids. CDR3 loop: CASNFQEGNYGYTF. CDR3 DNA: TGTGCCAGCAACTTCCAGGAGGGTAACTATGGCTACACCTTC.

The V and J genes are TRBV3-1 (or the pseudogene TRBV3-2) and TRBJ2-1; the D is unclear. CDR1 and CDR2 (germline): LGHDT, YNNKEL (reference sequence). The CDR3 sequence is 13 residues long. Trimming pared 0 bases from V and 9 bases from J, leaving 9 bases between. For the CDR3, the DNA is TGTGCCAGCAGCCAAGATTTGGCCTCTGAGCAGTTCTTC. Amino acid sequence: CASSQDLASEQFF.

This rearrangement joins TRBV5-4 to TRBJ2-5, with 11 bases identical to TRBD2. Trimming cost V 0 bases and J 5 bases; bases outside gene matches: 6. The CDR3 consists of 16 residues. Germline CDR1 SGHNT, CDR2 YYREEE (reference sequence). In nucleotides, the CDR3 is TGTGCCAGCAGCTTGGCGGCTAGCGGGGGGCCGGAGACCCAGTACTTC. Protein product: CASSLAASGGPETQYF. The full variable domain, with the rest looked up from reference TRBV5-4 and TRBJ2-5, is ETGVTQSPTHLIKTRGQQVTLRCSSQSGHNTVSWYQQALGQGPQFIFQYYREEENGRGNFPPRFSGLQFPNYSSELNVNALELDDSALYLCASSLAASGGPETQYFGPGTRLLVL.

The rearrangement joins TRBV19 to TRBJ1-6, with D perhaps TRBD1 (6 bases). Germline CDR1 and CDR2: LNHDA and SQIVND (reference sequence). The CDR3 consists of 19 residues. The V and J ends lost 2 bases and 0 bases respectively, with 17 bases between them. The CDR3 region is CASSITHRVGSSYNSPLHF. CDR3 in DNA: TGTGCCAGTAGTATAACCCACAGGGTCGGAAGCTCCTATAATTCACCCCTCCACTTT. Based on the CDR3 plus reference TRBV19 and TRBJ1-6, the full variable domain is DGGITQSPKYLFRKEGQNVTLSCEQNLNHDAMYWYRQDPGQGLRLIYYSQIVNDFQKGDIAEGYSVSREKKESFPLTVTSAQKNPTAFYLCASSITHRVGSSYNSPLHFGNGTRLTVT.

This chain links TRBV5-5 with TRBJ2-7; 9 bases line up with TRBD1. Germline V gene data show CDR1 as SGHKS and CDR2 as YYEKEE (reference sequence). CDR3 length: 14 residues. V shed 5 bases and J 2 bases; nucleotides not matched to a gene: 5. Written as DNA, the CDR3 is TGTGCCAGCAGGGCCGGGACAGGGACCTACGAGCAGTACTTC. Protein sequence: CASRAGTGTYEQYF.

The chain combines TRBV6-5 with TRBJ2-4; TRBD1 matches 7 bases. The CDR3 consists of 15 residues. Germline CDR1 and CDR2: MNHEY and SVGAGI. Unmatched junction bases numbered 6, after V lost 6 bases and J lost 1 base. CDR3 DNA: TGTGCCAGCAGCATGGACAGGAGCGCCAAAAACATTCAGTACTTC. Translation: CASSMDRSAKNIQYF.

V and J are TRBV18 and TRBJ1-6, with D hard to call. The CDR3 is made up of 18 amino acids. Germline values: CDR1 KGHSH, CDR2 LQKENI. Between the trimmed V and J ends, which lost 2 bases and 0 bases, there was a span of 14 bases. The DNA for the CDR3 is TGTGCCAGCTCACCAGTGCCGCAGGCCAGCTCCTATAATTCACCCCTCCACTTT. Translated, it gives CASSPVPQASSYNSPLHF.

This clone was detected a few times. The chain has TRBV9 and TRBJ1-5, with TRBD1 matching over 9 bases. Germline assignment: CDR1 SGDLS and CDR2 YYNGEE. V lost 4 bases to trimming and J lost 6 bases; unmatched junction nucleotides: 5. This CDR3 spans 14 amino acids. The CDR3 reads CASSIGTGSQPQHF. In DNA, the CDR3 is TGTGCCAGCAGCATCGGGACAGGGAGTCAGCCCCAGCATTTT.

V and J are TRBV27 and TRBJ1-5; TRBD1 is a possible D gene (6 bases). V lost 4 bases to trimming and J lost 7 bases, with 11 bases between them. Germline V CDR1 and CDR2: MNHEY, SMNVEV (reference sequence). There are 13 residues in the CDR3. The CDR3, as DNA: TGTGCCAGCAGTTGGGGGCTCGGGCAGCCCCAGCATTTT. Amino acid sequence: CASSWGLGQPQHF.

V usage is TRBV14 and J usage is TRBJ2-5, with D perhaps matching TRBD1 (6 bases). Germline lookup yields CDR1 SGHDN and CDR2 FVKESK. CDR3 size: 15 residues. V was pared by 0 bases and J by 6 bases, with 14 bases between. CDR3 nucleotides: TGTGCCAGCAGCCAAGACCGTCAGGGGACAAAGACCCAGTACTTC. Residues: CASSQDRQGTKTQYF.

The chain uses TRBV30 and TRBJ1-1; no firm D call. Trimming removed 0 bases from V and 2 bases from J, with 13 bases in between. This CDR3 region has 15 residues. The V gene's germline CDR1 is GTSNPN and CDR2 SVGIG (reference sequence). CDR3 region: CAWSVWGALNTEAFF. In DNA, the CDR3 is TGTGCCTGGAGTGTATGGGGAGCCTTAAACACTGAAGCTTTCTTT.

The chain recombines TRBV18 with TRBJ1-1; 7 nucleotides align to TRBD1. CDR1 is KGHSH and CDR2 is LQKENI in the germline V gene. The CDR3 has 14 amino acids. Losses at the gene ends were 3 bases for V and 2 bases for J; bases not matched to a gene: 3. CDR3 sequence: CASSPDRLNTEAFF. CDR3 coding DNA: TGTGCCAGCTCACCGGACAGGTTAAACACTGAAGCTTTCTTT.

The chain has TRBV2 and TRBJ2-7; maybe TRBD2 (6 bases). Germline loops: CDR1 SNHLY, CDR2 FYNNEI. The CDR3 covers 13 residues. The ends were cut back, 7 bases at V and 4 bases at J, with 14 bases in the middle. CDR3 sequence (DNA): TGTGCCAGCACCATTGAACGGGAGTACGAGCAGTACTTC. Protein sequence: CASTIEREYEQYF.

CDR3 bases: TGTGCCAGCAGCGTGAGGGATGGCTACACCTTC. Protein: CASSVRDGYTF. This chain uses TRBV5-6 with TRBJ1-2, with no clear D. V was cut by 4 bases and J by 6 bases, with 7 bases left in between. CDR1 is SGHDT and CDR2 is YYEEEE in the germline V gene. CDR3 length equals 11 residues.

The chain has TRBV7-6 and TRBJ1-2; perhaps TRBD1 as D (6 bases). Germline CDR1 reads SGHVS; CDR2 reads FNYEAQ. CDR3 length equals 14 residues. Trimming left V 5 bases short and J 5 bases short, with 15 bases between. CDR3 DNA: TGTGCCAGCAGCCCCACCGGGACAAGGTATGGCTACACCTTC. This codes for CASSPTGTRYGYTF.

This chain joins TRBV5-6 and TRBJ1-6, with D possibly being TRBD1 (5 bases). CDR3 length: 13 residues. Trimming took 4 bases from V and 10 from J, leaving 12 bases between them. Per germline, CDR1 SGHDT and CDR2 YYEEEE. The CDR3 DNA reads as TGTGCCAGCAGCCATTTCGGGGGGTCACCCCTCCACTTT. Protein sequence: CASSHFGGSPLHF.

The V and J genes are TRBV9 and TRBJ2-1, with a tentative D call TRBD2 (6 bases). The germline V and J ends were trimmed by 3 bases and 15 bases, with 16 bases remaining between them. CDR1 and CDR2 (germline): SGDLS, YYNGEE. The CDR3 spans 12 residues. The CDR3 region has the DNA TGTGCCAGCAGCGCATACTTAGGGGAGGCGTTCTTC. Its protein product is CASSAYLGEAFF.

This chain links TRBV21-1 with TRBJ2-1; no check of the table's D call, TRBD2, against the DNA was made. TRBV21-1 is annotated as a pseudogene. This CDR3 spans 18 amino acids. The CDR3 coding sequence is TGTGCCAGCAGCAATCGGACTAGCGGGGGGACGGACTACAATGAGCAGTTCTTC. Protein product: CASSNRTSGGTDYNEQFF.

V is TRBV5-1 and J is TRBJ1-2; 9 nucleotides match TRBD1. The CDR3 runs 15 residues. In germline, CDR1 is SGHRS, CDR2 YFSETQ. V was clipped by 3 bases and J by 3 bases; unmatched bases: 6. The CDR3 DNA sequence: TGCGCCAGCAGCTCACTGGACAGGGGAGACTATGGCTACACCTTC. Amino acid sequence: CASSSLDRGDYGYTF.

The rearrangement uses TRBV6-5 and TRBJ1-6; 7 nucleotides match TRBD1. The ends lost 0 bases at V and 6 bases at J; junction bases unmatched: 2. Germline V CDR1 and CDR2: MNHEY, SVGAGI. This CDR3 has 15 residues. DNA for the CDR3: TGTGCCAGCAGTTACTCGACAGGGATTAATTCACCCCTCCACTTT. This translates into CASSYSTGINSPLHF.

CDR3 region: CACSPGADTQYF. The CDR3 nucleotides are TGTGCCTGCTCCCCCGGGGCAGATACGCAGTATTTT. The V and J genes are TRBV30 and TRBJ2-3; the D gene is possibly TRBD2 (5 bases). Germline V CDR1 and CDR2: GTSNPN, SVGIG (reference sequence). V dropped 6 bases and J dropped 4 bases, with 11 bases sitting between them. This CDR3 is 12 amino acids long. The full variable domain, with the rest looked up from reference TRBV30 and TRBJ2-3, is SQTIHQWPATLVQPVGSPLSLECTVEGTSNPNLYWYRQAAGRGLQLLFYSVGIGQISSEVPQNLSASRPQDRQFILSSKKLLLSDSGFYLCACSPGADTQYFGPGTRLTVL.

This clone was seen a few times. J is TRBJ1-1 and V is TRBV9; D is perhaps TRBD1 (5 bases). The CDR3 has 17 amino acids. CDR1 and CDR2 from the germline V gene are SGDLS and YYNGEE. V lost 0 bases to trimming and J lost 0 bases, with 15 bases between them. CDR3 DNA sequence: TGTGCCAGCAGCGTAGGAATTGGGGCAGGCCTGAACACTGAAGCTTTCTTT. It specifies CASSVGIGAGLNTEAFF.

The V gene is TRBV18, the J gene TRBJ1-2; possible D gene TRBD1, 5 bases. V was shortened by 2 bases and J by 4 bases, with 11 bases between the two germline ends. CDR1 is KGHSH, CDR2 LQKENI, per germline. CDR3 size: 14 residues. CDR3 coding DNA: TGTGCCAGCTCACCATCCGACAGTACCTATGGCTACACCTTC. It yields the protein CASSPSDSTYGYTF.

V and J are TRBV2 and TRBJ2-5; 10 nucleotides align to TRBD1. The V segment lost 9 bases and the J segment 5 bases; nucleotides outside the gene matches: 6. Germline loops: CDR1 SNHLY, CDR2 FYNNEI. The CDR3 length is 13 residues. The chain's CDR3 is CASVTGGEETQYF. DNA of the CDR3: TGTGCCAGTGTGACAGGGGGCGAGGAGACCCAGTACTTC.